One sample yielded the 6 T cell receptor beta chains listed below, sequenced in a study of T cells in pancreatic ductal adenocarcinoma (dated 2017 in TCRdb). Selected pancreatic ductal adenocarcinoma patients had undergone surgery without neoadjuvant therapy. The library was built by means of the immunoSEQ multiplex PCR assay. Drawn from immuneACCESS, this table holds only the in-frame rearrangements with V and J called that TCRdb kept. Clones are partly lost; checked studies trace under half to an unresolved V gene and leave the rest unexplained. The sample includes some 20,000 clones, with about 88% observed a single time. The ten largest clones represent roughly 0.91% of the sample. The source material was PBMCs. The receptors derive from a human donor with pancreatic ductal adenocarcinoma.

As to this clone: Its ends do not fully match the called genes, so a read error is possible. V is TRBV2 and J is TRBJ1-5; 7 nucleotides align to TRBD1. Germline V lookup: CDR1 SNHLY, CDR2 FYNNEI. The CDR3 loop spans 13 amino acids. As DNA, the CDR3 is TGTGCCAGCAGGGAAGACAGGGTTCAGCCCCAGCATTTT. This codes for CASREDRVQPQHF.

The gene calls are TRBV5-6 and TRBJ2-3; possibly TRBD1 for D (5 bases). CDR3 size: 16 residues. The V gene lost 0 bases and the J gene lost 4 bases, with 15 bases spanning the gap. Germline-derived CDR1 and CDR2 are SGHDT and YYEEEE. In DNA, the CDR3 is TGTGCCAGCAGCTTGGGTGGCGCAGGGTGGGCAGATACGCAGTATTTT. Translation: CASSLGGAGWADTQYF.

CDR3 DNA: TGTGCCAGCAGTGTGGAGGGAAGCAATCAGCCCCAGCATTTT. Encoded protein: CASSVEGSNQPQHF. The chain has TRBV2 and TRBJ1-5; D is unresolved. This CDR3 has 14 residues. Trimming took off 4 bases at V and 1 base at J, with 8 bases between the two ends. Germline V lookup: CDR1 SNHLY, CDR2 FYNNEI.

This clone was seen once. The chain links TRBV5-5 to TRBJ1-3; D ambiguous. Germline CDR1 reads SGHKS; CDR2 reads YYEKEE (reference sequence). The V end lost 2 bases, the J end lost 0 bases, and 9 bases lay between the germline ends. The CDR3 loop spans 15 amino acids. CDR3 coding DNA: TGTGCCAGCAGCTTTACGCCGGGCTCTGGAAACACCATATATTTT. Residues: CASSFTPGSGNTIYF.

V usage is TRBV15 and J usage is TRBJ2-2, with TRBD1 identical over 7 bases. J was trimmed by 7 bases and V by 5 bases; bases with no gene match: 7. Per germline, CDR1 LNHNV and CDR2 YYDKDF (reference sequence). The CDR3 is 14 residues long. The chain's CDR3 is CATSEDRDHGELFF. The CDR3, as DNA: TGTGCCACCAGCGAAGACAGGGATCACGGGGAGCTGTTTTTT.

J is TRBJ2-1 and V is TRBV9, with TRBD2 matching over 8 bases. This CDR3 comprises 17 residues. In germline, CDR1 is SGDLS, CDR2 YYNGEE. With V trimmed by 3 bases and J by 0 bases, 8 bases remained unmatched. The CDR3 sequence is CASSAGGGSSSYNEQFF. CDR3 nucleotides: TGTGCCAGCAGCGCGGGGGGGGGCTCGAGCTCCTACAATGAGCAGTTCTTC.